This TCR beta chain was captured in a study of immune reconstitution after stem cell transplant in scleroderma (dated by TCRdb to the late 2010s). This clonotype is labeled medium-sized (0.01 to 0.1%). Its antigen specificity is not known. No clone much larger than this one lies a single base away; base qualities are absent. V is trimmed back by 11 bases and J by 0 bases, and the junction contains 5 bases that no gene match accounts for. As encoded in the germline V gene (reference sequence), CDR1 is MNHEY while CDR2 is SMNVEV. Inclusive of the bounding cysteine and phenylalanine, the CDR3 is 15 residues long. This entry keeps only the CDR3 DNA: 45 bases, framed from base 1. The library relied on RT-PCR. Sequencing relied on an Illumina MiSeq. In TCRdb, the public reads were trimmed at Q25 with fastp and aligned with MiXCR, with productive beta chains retained. CDR3 protein sequences are deduplicated, and each keeps its most common genes and DNA. The sample table shows about 2,100 distinct CDR3 sequences, and roughly 8.6% are seen once. The ten largest clones represent roughly 25% of the sample.

This sequence originates from a male donor with systemic sclerosis. Sampling was carried out before or after autologous hematopoietic stem cell transplantation (not recorded which). The chain couples TRBV27 to TRBJ1-4; 11 of the junction bases match TRBD1. The nucleotide sequence reads TGTGCCTCCCAGGGACAGGGGGCAACTAATGAAAAACTGTTTTTT. This sequence encodes CASQGQGATNEKLFF.